This T cell receptor (beta chain) was sequenced in a study of post-analysis software for immune sequencing data. Study details: The courses of disease that were included comprised relapsing-remitting, secondary progressive and progressive-relapsing multiple sclerosis. Notes on the study in general: Relative to controls, patients had 5 or 6 TRBV segments at higher frequency, with TRBV5-6, TRBV5-1 and TRBV20-1 among these. The normalized Chao1 diversity of multiple sclerosis patients was significantly lower than that of controls. F measure showed strong co-clustering of same-batch samples.

TCR beta libraries were prepared from cDNA with unique molecular identifiers. Once 1 to 10 million T cells were used, roughly 0.5 million cDNA molecules resulted. MiXCR, applied by TCRdb to the PCR reads, yields one record per CDR3 protein. Of 450,000 to 650,000 distinct CDR3 sequences in the sample, around 44% were seen once. Unmatched junction bases numbered 2, after V lost 2 bases and J lost 2 bases. The length of the CDR3 is 13 residues. The germline CDR1 and CDR2 sequences are SQVTM and ANQGSEA. This clonotype has a handful of counts. Its target is unknown. The sample consisted of blood. The chain carries TRBV29-1 and TRBJ1-1, with 7 bases identical to TRBD1. The sequence was obtained from a girl aged 5-17 years with multiple sclerosis. The CDR3 reads CSVERGQNTEAFF. The DNA of the CDR3 is TGCAGCGTTGAAAGGGGGCAAAACACTGAAGCTTTCTTT.